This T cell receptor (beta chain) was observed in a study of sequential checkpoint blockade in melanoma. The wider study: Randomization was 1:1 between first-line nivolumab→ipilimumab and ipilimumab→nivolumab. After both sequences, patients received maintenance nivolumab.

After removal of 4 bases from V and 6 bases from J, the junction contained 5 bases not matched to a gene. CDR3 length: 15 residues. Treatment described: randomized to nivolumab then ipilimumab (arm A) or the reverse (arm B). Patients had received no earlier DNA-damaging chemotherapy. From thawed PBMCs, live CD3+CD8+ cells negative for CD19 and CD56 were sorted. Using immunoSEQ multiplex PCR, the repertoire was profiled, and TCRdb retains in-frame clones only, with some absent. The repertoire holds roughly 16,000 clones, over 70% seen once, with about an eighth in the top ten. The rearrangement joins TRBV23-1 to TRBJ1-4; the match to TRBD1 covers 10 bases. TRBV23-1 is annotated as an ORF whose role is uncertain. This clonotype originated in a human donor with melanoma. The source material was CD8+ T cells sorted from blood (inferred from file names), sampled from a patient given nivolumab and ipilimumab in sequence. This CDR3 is CASSRTGTGDEKLFF. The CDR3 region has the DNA TGCGCCAGCAGTCGGACCGGGACAGGGGATGAAAAACTGTTTTTT.